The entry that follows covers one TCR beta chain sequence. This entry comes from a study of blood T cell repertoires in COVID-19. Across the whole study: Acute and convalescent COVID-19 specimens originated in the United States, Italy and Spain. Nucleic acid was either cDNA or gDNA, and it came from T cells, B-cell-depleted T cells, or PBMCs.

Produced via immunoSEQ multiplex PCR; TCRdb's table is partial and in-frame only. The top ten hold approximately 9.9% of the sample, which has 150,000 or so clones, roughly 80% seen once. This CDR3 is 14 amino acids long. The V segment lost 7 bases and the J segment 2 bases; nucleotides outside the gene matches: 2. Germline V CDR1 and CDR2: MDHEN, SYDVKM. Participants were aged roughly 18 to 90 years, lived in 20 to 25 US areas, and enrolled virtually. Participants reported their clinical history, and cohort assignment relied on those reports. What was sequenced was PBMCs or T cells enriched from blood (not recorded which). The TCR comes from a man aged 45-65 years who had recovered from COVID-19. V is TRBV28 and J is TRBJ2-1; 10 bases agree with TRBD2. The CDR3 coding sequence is TGTGCCAGCATTGGACTAGCGGCCTACAATGAGCAGTTCTTC. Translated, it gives CASIGLAAYNEQFF.